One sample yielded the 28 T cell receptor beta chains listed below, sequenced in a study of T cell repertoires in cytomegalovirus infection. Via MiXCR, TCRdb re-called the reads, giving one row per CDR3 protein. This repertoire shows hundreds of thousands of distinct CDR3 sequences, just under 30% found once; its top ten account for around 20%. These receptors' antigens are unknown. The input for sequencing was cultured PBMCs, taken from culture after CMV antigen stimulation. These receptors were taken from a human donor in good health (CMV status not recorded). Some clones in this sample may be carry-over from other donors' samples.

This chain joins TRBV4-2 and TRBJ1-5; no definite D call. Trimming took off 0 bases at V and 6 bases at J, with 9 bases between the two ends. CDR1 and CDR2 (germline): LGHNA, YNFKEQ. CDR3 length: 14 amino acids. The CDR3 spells CASSQDTRSQPQHF. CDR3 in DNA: TGTGCCAGCAGCCAAGATACGCGTTCTCAGCCCCAGCATTTT.

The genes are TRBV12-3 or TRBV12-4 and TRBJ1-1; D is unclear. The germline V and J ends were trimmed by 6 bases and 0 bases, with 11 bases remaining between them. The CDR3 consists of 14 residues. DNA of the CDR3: TGTGCCAGCAGCCCCCGGTTGCTGAACACTGAAGCTTTCTTT. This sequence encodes CASSPRLLNTEAFF.

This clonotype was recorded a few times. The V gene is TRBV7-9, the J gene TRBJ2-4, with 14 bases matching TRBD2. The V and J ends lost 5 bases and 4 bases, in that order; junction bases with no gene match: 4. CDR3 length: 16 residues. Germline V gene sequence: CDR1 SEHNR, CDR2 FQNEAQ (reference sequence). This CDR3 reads CASSPTSGRAKNIQYF. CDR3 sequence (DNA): TGTGCCAGCAGCCCGACTAGCGGGAGGGCGAAAAACATTCAGTACTTC.

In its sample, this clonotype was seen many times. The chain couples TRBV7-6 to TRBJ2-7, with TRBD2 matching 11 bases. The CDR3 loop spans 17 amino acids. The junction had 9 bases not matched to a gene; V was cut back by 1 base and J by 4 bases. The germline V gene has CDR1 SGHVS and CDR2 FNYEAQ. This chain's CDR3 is CASSLVSTSGGSYEQYF. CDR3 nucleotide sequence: TGTGCCAGCAGCTTAGTCTCTACTAGCGGGGGATCATACGAGCAGTACTTC.

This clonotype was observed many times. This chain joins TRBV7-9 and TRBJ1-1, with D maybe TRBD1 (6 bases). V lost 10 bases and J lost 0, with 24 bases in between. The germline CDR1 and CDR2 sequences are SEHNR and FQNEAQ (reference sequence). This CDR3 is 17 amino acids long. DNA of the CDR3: TGTGCCACCAAAGCGGTCCGGGGGCTAATCATGAACACTGAAGCTTTCTTT. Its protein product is CATKAVRGLIMNTEAFF. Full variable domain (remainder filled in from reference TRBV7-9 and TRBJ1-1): DTGVSQNPRHKITKRGQNVTFRCDPISEHNRLYWYRQTLGQGPEFLTYFQNEAQLEKSRLLSDRFSAERPKGSFSTLEIQRTEQGDSAMYLCATKAVRGLIMNTEAFFGQGTRLTVV.

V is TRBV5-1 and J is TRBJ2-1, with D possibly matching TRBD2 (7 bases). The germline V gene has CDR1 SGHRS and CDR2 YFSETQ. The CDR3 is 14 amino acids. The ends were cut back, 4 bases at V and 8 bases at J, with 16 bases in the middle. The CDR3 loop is CASSPGGPQDEQFF. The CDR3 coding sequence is TGCGCCAGCAGCCCGGGGGGCCCCCAGGATGAGCAGTTCTTC. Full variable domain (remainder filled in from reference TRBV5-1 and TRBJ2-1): KAGVTQTPRYLIKTRGQQVTLSCSPISGHRSVSWYQQTPGQGLQFLFEYFSETQRNKGNFPGRFSGRQFSNSRSEMNVSTLELGDSALYLCASSPGGPQDEQFFGPGTRLTVL.

The CDR3, as DNA: TGTGCCACCAGTGATTCGACAGGGAGGCAGCCCCAGCATTTT. Translation: CATSDSTGRQPQHF. The chain uses TRBV24-1 and TRBJ1-5; 7 bases agree with TRBD1. CDR1 and CDR2 (germline): KGHDR, SFDVKD. The CDR3 loop spans 14 amino acids. Trimming cost V 2 bases and J 7 bases; bases outside gene matches: 4.

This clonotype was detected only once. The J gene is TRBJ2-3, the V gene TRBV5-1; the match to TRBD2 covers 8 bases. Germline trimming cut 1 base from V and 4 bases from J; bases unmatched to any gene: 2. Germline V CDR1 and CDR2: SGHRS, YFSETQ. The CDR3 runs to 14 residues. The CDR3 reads CASSLSGSSDTQYF. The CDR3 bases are TGCGCCAGCAGCTTGAGCGGGAGCTCAGATACGCAGTATTTT.

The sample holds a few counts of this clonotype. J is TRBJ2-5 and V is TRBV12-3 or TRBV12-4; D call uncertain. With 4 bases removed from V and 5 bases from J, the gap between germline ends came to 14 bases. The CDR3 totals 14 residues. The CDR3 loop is CASSSLVGQETQYF. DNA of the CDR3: TGTGCCAGCAGTTCCCTGGTAGGGCAGGAGACCCAGTACTTC.

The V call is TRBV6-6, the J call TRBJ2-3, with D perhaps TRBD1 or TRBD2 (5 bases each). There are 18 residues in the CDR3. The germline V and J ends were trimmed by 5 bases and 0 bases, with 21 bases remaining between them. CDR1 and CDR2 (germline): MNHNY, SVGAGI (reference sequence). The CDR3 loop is CASSTGTDWGRSTDTQYF. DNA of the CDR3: TGTGCCAGCAGTACTGGGACCGATTGGGGCCGGAGCACAGATACGCAGTATTTT.

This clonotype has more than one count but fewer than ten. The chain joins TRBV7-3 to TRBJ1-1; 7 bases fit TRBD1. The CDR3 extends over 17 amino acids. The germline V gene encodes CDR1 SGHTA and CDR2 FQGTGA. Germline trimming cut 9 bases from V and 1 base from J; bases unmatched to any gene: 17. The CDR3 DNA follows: TGTGCCAGATGGGTGACAGGGATTTCCCAGACGAACACTGAAGCTTTCTTT. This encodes CARWVTGISQTNTEAFF. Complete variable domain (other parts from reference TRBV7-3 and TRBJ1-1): GAGVSQTPSNKVTEKGKYVELRCDPISGHTALYWYRQSLGQGPEFLIYFQGTGAADDSGLPNDRFFAVRPEGSVSTLKIQRTERGDSAVYLCARWVTGISQTNTEAFFGQGTRLTVV.

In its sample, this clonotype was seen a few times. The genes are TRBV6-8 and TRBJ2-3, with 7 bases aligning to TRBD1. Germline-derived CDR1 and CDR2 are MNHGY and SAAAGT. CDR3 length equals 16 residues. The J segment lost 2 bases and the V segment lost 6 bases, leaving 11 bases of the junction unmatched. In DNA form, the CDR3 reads TGTGCCAGCAGCTCCGGACAGGCCTCTGACACAGATACGCAGTATTTT. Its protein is CASSSGQASDTDTQYF.

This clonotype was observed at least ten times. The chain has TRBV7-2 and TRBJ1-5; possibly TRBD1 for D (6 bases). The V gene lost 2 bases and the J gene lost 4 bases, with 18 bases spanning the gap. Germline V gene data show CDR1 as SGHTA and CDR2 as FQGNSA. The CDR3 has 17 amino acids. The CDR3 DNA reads TGTGCCAGCAGCTTAATGATGGCAGGGGTTGGGAATCAGCCCCAGCATTTT. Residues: CASSLMMAGVGNQPQHF.

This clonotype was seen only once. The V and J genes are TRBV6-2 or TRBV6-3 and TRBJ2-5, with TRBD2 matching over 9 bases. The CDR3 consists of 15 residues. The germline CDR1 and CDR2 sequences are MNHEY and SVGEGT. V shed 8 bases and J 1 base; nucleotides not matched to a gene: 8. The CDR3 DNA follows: TGTGCCAGCGAGGGGCTAGCGGGGTTCCAAGAGACCCAGTACTTC. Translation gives CASEGLAGFQETQYF.

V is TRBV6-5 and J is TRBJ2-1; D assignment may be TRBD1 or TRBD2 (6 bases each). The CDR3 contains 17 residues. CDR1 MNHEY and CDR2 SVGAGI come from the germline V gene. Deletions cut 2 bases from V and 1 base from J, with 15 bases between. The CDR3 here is CASSYNWGARSYNEQFF. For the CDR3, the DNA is TGTGCCAGCAGTTACAACTGGGGGGCCAGGTCCTACAATGAGCAGTTCTTC.

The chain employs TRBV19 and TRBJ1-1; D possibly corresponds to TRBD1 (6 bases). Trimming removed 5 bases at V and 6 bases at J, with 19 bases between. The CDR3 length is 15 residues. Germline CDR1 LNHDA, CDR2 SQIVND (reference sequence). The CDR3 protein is CASSPYIQGWPEAFF. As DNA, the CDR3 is TGTGCCAGTAGTCCCTACATCCAGGGGTGGCCTGAAGCTTTCTTT.

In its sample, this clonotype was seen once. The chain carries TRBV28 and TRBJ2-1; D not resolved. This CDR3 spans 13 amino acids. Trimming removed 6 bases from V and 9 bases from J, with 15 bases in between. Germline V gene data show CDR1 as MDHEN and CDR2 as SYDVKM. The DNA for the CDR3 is TGTGCCAGCAGGGTACCCAACGTGGGTGAGCAGTTCTTC. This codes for CASRVPNVGEQFF.

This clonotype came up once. The DNA of the CDR3 is TGTGCCACCCGCGGGATGAGTACTAAGGGTAACTATGGCTACACCTTC. Amino acid sequence: CATRGMSTKGNYGYTF. The chain is built from TRBV24-1 and TRBJ1-2; D not resolved. This CDR3 has 16 amino acids. Germline-derived CDR1 and CDR2 are KGHDR and SFDVKD. The V gene lost 9 bases and the J gene lost 1 base, with 20 bases spanning the gap.

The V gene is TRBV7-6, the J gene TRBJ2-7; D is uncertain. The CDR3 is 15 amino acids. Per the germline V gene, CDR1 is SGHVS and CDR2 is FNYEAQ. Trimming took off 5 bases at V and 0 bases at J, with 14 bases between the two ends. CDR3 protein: CASSASDGLSYEQYF. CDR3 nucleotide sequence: TGTGCCAGCAGCGCGTCGGACGGCCTCTCCTACGAGCAGTACTTC.

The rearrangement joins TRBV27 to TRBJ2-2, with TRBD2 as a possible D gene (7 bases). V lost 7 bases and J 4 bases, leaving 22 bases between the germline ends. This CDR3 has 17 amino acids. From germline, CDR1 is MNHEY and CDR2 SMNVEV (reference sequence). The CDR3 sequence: CASIAAGGGAGTGELFF. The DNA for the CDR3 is TGTGCCAGCATCGCCGCAGGAGGGGGGGCAGGCACCGGGGAGCTGTTTTTT.

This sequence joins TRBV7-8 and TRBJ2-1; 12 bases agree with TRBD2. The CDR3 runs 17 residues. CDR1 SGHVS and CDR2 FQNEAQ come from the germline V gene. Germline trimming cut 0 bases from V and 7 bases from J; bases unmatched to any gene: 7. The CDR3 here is CASSLAVTSGGLNEQFF. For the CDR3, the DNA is TGTGCCAGCAGCTTAGCGGTCACTAGCGGGGGGCTAAATGAGCAGTTCTTC. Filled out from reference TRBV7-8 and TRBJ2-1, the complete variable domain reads GAGVSQSPRYKVAKRGQDVALRCDPISGHVSLFWYQQALGQGPEFLTYFQNEAQLDKSGLPSDRFFAERPEGSVSTLKIQRTQQEDSAVYLCASSLAVTSGGLNEQFFGPGTRLTVL.

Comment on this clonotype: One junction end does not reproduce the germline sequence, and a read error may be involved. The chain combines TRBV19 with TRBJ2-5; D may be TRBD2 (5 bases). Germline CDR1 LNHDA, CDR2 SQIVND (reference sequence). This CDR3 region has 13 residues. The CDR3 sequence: CASRPGLQETRYF. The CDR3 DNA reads TGTGCCAGTAGACCGGGATTACAAGAGACCCGGTACTTC.

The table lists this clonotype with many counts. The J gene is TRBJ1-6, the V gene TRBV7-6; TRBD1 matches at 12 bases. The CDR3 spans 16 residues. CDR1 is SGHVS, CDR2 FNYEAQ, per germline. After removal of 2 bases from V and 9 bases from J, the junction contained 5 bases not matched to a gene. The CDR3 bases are TGTGCCAGCAGCTTACGGGGACAGGGGGCGCCTTCACCCCTCCACTTT. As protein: CASSLRGQGAPSPLHF.

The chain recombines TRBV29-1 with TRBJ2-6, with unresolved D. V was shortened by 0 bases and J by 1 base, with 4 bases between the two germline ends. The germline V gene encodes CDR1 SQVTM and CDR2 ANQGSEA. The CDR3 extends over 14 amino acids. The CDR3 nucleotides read TGCAGCGTTGAAGACCCGTCTGGGGCCAACGTCCTGACTTTC. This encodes CSVEDPSGANVLTF.

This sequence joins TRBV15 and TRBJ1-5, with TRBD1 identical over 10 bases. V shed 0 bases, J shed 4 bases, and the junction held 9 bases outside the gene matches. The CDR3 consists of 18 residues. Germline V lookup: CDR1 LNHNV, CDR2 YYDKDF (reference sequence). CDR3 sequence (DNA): TGTGCCACCAGCAGAGATTTAGGGGGACAGGGGTTTAATCAGCCCCAGCATTTT. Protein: CATSRDLGGQGFNQPQHF.

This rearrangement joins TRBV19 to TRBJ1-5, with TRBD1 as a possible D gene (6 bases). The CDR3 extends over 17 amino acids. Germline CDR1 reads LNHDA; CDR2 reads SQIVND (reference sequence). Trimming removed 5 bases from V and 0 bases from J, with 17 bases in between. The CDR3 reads CASSLRVPDSSNQPQHF. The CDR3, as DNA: TGTGCCAGTAGTCTTAGGGTTCCGGACAGTAGCAATCAGCCCCAGCATTTT.

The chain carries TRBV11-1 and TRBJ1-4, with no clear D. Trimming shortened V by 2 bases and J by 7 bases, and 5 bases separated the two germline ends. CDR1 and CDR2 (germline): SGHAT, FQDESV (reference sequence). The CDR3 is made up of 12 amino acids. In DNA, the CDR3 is TGTGCCAGCAGCTTACCGAGTGAAAAACTGTTTTTT. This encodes CASSLPSEKLFF. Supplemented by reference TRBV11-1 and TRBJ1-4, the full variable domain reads EAEVAQSPRYKITEKSQAVAFWCDPISGHATLYWYRQILGQGPELLVQFQDESVVDDSQLPKDRFSAERLKGVDSTLKIQPAELGDSAMYLCASSLPSEKLFFGSGTQLSVL.

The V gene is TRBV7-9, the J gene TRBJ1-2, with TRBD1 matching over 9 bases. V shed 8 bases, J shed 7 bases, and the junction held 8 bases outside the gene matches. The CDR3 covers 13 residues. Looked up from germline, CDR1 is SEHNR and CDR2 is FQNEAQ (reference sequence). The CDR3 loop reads CASRTGEFSGYTF. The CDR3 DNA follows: TGTGCCAGCCGGACAGGGGAATTCTCTGGCTACACCTTC.